One sample yielded the 3 T cell receptor beta chains listed below, sequenced in a study of T cells in Graves' hyperthyroidism and ophthalmopathy. The investigators amplified TCR beta CDR3 regions from RNA transcripts. HTBI primers drove first-round RT-PCR of the TCR CDR3. One entry per CDR3 protein results from TCRdb running MiXCR on the multiplex PCR reads. The top ten hold less than 25% of the sample, which has roughly 380,000 distinct CDR3 sequences, roughly 12% seen once. The sequencing sample was made of blood. The receptors shown here come from a man aged 30-40 years with Graves' hyperthyroidism that later progressed to Graves' ophthalmopathy.

This clonotype was seen more than once but under ten times. V is TRBV5-4 and J is TRBJ2-3, with 10 bases matching TRBD2. Trimming cost V 5 bases and J 1 base; bases outside gene matches: 7. CDR3 size: 16 residues. The V gene's germline CDR1 is SGHNT and CDR2 YYREEE (reference sequence). CDR3 amino acids: CASRLAGDSGTDTQYF. The DNA for the CDR3 is TGTGCCAGCAGGCTAGCGGGGGACAGCGGCACAGATACGCAGTATTTT.

V and J are TRBV6-5 and TRBJ1-6, with 9 positions matching TRBD1. V lost 0 bases to trimming and J lost 8 bases; unmatched junction nucleotides: 2. The germline V gene has CDR1 MNHEY and CDR2 SVGAGI. This CDR3 comprises 15 residues. The CDR3 loop reads CASSYSWTGDSPLHF. DNA for the CDR3: TGTGCCAGCAGTTACTCGTGGACAGGGGATTCACCCCTCCACTTT.

The chain is built from TRBV20-1 and TRBJ1-2; D uncertain. The V and J ends lost 3 bases and 4 bases respectively, with 21 bases between them. Looked up from germline, CDR1 is DFQATT and CDR2 is SNEGSKA (reference sequence). CDR3 length: 16 amino acids. The CDR3 nucleotides read TGCAGTGCTAGCCCAGATAGGACGCAGGACGGCTATGGCTACACCTTC. This codes for CSASPDRTQDGYGYTF.